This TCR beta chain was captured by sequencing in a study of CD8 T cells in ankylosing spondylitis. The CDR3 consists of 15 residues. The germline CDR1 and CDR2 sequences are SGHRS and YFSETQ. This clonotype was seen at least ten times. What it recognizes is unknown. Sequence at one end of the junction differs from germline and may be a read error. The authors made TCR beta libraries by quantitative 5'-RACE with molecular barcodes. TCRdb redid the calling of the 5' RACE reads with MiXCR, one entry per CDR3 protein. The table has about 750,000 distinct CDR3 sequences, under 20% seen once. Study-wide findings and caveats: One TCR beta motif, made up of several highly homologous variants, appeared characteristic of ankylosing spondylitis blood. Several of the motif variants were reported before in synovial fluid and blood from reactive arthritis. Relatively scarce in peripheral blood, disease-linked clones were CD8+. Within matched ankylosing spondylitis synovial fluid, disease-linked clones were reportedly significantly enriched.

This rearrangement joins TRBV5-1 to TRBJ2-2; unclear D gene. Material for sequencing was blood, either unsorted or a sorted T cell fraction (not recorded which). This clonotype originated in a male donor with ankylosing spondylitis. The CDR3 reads CASSPRTGNTGELFF. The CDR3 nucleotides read TGTGCCAGCAGCCCCCGGACGGGGAACACCGGGGAGCTGTTTTTT.